Listed below are T cell receptor beta chains from one sample, sequenced in a study of T cell changes during pregnancy in multiple sclerosis. Using immunoSEQ multiplex PCR, the repertoire was profiled, and TCRdb retains in-frame clones only, with some absent. The sample lists more than 55,000 clones, just over 90% seen once, with under 2.5% in the top ten. The sequences come from peripheral blood, collected in the first trimester of pregnancy. The receptors derive from a female donor in good health, enrolled as a control in a pregnancy study. CDR3s include the opening cysteine and the closing phenylalanine or tryptophan.

TRBV5-1 | CASSLVPRQLEKELFF
TRBV7-2 | CASSLGVAGGFGEQFF
TRBV19 | CASSEQATNEKLFF
TRBV5-6 | CASSPPIGQGIYGYTF
TRBV5-1 | CASSLLLADEETQYF
TRBV27 | CASSLDGAGGPNEQFF
TRBV5-1 | CASSRDRFTDTQYF
TRBV7-9 | CASSLPRGTYNSPLHF
TRBV28 | CASSFRVYEQYF
TRBV10-3 | CAISDLQGANTGELFF
TRBV6-4 | CASQTAPGSNEQFF
TRBV4-2 | CASSPSPGGNQPQHF